This TCR beta chain was recovered during a study of breast tumors, draining lymph nodes, adjacent tissues. TCRdb reanalysed the multiplex PCR reads using MiXCR and keeps one entry per CDR3 protein. The repertoire holds under 110,000 distinct CDR3 sequences, around 30% seen once, with 5.5% to 7% in the top ten. Trimming took off 6 bases at V and 0 bases at J, with 11 bases between the two ends. The CDR3 is made up of 13 amino acids. Germline V gene data show CDR1 as SQVTM and CDR2 as ANQGSEA. Study-wide findings and caveats: Tumors had less TCR diversity than lymph nodes, more than nontumor tissue.

A remark on this clonotype: The antigen remains undetermined.

Axillary draining lymph nodes of breast cancer patients supplied the node samples. The sequenced material came from axillary lymph node tissue. The sequence came from a female donor with breast cancer. Some clones in this sample may be carry-over from other donors' samples. The V gene is TRBV29-1, the J gene TRBJ2-5; D remains ambiguous. The CDR3 protein is CSVYDNNQETQYF. The CDR3, as DNA: TGCAGCGTCTACGACAATAACCAAGAGACCCAGTACTTC. Full variable domain (missing parts from reference TRBV29-1 and TRBJ2-5): SAVISQKPSRDICQRGTSLTIQCQVDSQVTMMFWYRQQPGQSLTLIATANQGSEATYESGFVIDKFPISRPNLTFSTLTVSNMSPEDSSIYLCSVYDNNQETQYFGPGTRLLVL.